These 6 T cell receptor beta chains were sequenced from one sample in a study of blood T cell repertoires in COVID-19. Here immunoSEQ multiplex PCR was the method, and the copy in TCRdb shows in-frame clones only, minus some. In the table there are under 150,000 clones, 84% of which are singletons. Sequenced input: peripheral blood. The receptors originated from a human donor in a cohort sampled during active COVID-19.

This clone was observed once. This CDR3 is CASSLGGADTQYF. CDR3 sequence (DNA): TGTGCCAGCAGCTTAGGGGGGGCAGATACGCAGTATTTT. V is TRBV7-2 and J is TRBJ2-3; D may be TRBD2 (6 bases). V was cut by 1 base and J by 4 bases, with 6 bases left in between. Germline CDR1 and CDR2: SGHTA and FQGNSA. The CDR3 runs to 13 residues.

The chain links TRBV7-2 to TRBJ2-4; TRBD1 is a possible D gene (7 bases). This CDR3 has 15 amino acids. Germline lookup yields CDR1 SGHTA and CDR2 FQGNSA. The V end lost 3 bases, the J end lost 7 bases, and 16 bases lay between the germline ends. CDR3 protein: CASSLEGAYLNIQYF. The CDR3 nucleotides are TGTGCCAGCAGCTTGGAGGGGGCGTATCTCAACATTCAGTACTTC.

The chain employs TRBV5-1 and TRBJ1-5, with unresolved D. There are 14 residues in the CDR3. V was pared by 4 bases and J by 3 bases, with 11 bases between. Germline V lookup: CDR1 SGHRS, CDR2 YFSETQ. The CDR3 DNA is TGCGCCAGCAGCGGACGGACTTTCAATCAGCCCCAGCATTTT. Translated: CASSGRTFNQPQHF.

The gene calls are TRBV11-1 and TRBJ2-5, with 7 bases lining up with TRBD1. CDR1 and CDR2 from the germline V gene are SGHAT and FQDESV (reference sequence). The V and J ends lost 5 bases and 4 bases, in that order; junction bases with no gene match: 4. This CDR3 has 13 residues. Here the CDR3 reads CASSRDRAETQYF. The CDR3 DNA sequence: TGTGCCAGCAGCCGTGACAGGGCAGAGACCCAGTACTTC.

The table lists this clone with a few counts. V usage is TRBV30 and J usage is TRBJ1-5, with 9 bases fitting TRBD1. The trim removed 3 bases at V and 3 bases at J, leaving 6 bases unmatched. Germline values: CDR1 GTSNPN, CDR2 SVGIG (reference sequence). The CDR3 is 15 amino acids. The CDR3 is CAWSAGTGINQPQHF. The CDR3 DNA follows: TGTGCCTGGAGCGCCGGGACAGGGATCAATCAGCCCCAGCATTTT.

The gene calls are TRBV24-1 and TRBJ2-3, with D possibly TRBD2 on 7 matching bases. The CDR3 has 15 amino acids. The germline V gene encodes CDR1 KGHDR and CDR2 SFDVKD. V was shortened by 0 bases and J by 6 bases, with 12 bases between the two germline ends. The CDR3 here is CATSDLRGAGDTQYF. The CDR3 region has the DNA TGTGCCACCAGTGATTTGCGGGGGGCTGGGGATACGCAGTATTTT.